This T cell receptor beta chain was obtained from a study of blood T cell repertoires in COVID-19. At the level of the study: Whether acute or convalescent, the COVID-19 samples came from the United States, Italy and Spain. Nucleic acid was either cDNA or gDNA, and it came from T cells, B-cell-depleted T cells, or PBMCs.

Original methodology: Nucleated cell counts were estimated from reference gene primer amplification. The repertoire was sequenced with immunoSEQ multiplex PCR; TCRdb's copy has only in-frame clones and lacks some. V and J calls plus clone size are reproduced from that table; the DNA served to infer D and trimming. The sample yields about 120,000 clones, less than 75% seen once. This sequence was found in a woman aged 55 to 70 with acute or convalescent COVID-19. The sample taken for sequencing was peripheral blood.

Written as DNA, the CDR3 is TGTGCCAGCAGTGAACAGGGAGTGGGTCAGCCCCAGCATTTT. This encodes CASSEQGVGQPQHF. The V and J genes are TRBV6-4 and TRBJ1-5; tentatively, D is TRBD1 (6 bases). V was shortened by 3 bases and J by 6 bases, with 12 bases between the two germline ends. The germline V gene has CDR1 MRHNA and CDR2 SNTAGT. This CDR3 is 14 amino acids long.